These 28 T cell receptor beta chains originate from one sample sequenced in a study of T cells in Graves' hyperthyroidism and ophthalmopathy. Template material for amplifying TCR beta CDR3 regions consisted of RNA transcripts. The TCR CDR3 first-round RT-PCR relied on the HTBI primer set. TCRdb passed the multiplex PCR reads through MiXCR, listing each CDR3 protein once. This sample carries some 340,000 distinct CDR3 sequences, roughly 15% of them seen once, and the ten largest clones take 34%. Sequencing was carried out using blood. Receptor source: a middle-aged woman with Graves' ophthalmopathy.

CDR3 coding DNA: TGTGCCAGTAGTCGAGGGGGATACACCGGGGAGCTGTTTTTT. Its protein product is CASSRGGYTGELFF. The chain joins TRBV19 to TRBJ2-2; D may be TRBD1 (6 bases). This CDR3 spans 14 amino acids. The V end was cut by 5 bases, the J end by 3 bases, with 10 bases between. CDR1 and CDR2 (germline): LNHDA, SQIVND (reference sequence).

This clonotype was picked up a small number of times. The chain is built from TRBV5-6 and TRBJ2-7, with a possible D match to TRBD1 (6 bases). This CDR3 has 15 amino acids. Germline V lookup: CDR1 SGHDT, CDR2 YYEEEE. Trimming stripped 2 bases from V and 2 bases from J, with 14 bases between. DNA of the CDR3: TGTGCCAGCAGCTTAATGGGGGCGAAGACCTACGAGCAGTACTTC. This codes for CASSLMGAKTYEQYF.

In its sample, this clonotype was seen many times. This chain links TRBV6-1 with TRBJ1-1, with TRBD1 identical over 8 bases. The junction had 10 bases not matched to a gene; V was cut back by 8 bases and J by 8 bases. This CDR3 comprises 13 residues. The germline V gene has CDR1 MNHNS and CDR2 SASEGT. CDR3: CASFAPGGLEAFF. CDR3 bases: TGTGCCAGCTTTGCACCAGGGGGCCTCGAAGCTTTCTTT.

This clonotype was detected ten times or more. The V call is TRBV2, the J call TRBJ1-1; D might be TRBD1 (5 bases). Trimming removed 7 bases from V and 4 bases from J, with 10 bases in between. CDR1 and CDR2 (germline): SNHLY, FYNNEI. The length of the CDR3 is 12 residues. The CDR3 sequence is CASNPRGTEAFF. The CDR3 region has the DNA TGTGCCAGCAATCCAAGGGGCACTGAAGCTTTCTTT.

This clonotype has only a few counts. The chain employs TRBV3-1 and TRBJ1-1; TRBD1 matches at 10 bases. J gave up 5 bases and V 0 bases, and 6 bases lay outside the gene matches. This CDR3 is built from 16 residues. Germline V lookup: CDR1 LGHDT, CDR2 YNNKEL (reference sequence). CDR3 amino acids: CASSQDQDRGWTEAFF. The CDR3 DNA reads as TGTGCCAGCAGCCAAGACCAGGACAGGGGGTGGACTGAAGCTTTCTTT.

The sample holds many counts of this clonotype. The CDR3: CASSPERGGYEQYF. As DNA, the CDR3 is TGCGCCAGCAGCCCCGAGCGGGGAGGCTACGAGCAGTACTTC. V is TRBV5-1 and J is TRBJ2-7; 7 bases map to TRBD2. The CDR3 sequence is 14 residues long. Germline assignment: CDR1 SGHRS and CDR2 YFSETQ. The V segment lost 4 bases and the J segment 3 bases; nucleotides outside the gene matches: 7.

This clonotype was observed many times. This sequence joins TRBV12-3 or TRBV12-4 and TRBJ2-5, with D perhaps TRBD2 (5 bases). V was pared by 6 bases and J by 2 bases, with 7 bases between. This CDR3 has 12 residues. CDR3 DNA: TGTGCCAGCAGAGGCGGGCAAGAGACCCAGTACTTC. This gives the protein CASRGGQETQYF.

This clonotype was counted ten times or more. V gene TRBV28 combines with J gene TRBJ1-6; D unresolved. V lost 6 bases and J 7 bases, leaving 16 bases between the germline ends. The CDR3 runs to 15 residues. Per the germline V gene, CDR1 is MDHEN and CDR2 is SYDVKM. CDR3 residues: CASRLGLSPNSPLHF. CDR3 in DNA: TGTGCCAGCAGACTCGGACTGTCCCCGAATTCACCCCTCCACTTT.

This clonotype showed up just a few times. V and J are TRBV10-3 and TRBJ1-2; 7 bases map to TRBD1. This CDR3 region has 13 residues. The junction had 5 bases not matched to a gene; V was cut back by 7 bases and J by 3 bases. CDR1 and CDR2 (germline): ENHRY, SYGVKD. CDR3 residues: CAITAGGDYGYTF. In DNA, the CDR3 is TGTGCCATCACGGCAGGGGGGGACTATGGCTACACCTTC.

This clonotype was detected ten times or more. This sequence joins TRBV9 and TRBJ2-2; 7 bases are shared with TRBD1. Germline CDR1 reads SGDLS; CDR2 reads YYNGEE. Trimming at V came to 0 bases and at J to 5 bases, leaving 19 bases not matched to a gene. This CDR3 region has 20 residues. The CDR3 bases are TGTGCCAGCAGCGTAGCTGAAGTATCCTACAGGGGCGATGGAACCGGGGAGCTGTTTTTT. Translation gives CASSVAEVSYRGDGTGELFF.

The sample holds many counts of this clonotype. The chain recombines TRBV2 with TRBJ1-2; D ambiguous. Trimming removed 10 bases from V and 2 bases from J, with 14 bases in between. CDR3 size: 13 residues. The germline gives CDR1 SNHLY, CDR2 FYNNEI. The CDR3 is CATRRGWNYGYTF. The CDR3 region has the DNA TGTGCCACCCGACGAGGGTGGAACTATGGCTACACCTTC.

This clonotype occurred a few times. The rearrangement links TRBV7-2 to TRBJ1-2; D is possibly TRBD1 (5 bases). V lost 5 bases and J 0 bases, leaving 10 bases between the germline ends. This CDR3 has 14 residues. CDR1 is SGHTA and CDR2 is FQGNSA in the germline V gene. CDR3 region: CASSRDGPNYGYTF. The CDR3 DNA follows: TGTGCCAGCAGCAGGGACGGCCCTAACTATGGCTACACCTTC.

J is TRBJ2-1 and V is TRBV3-1, with TRBD2 identical over 12 bases. This CDR3 has 16 residues. CDR1 and CDR2 (germline): LGHDT, YNNKEL (reference sequence). Losses at the gene ends were 3 bases for V and 8 bases for J; bases not matched to a gene: 8. CDR3 loop: CASSHVLAGGPHEQFF. The CDR3 region has the DNA TGTGCCAGCAGCCACGTCCTAGCGGGAGGGCCCCATGAGCAGTTCTTC.

The rearrangement uses TRBV2 and TRBJ1-6; possibly TRBD1 for D (5 bases). The CDR3 contains 17 residues. Trimming stripped 2 bases from V and 2 bases from J, with 13 bases between. Germline V lookup: CDR1 SNHLY, CDR2 FYNNEI. In DNA, the CDR3 is TGTGCCAGCAGTGAACGGCTAGCGGGACCCTATAATTCACCCCTCCACTTT. Translated, it gives CASSERLAGPYNSPLHF.

This clonotype was counted many times. The chain employs TRBV3-1 and TRBJ2-5; D is undetermined. This CDR3 spans 14 amino acids. Trimming shortened V by 2 bases and J by 1 base, and 8 bases separated the two germline ends. Germline assignment: CDR1 LGHDT and CDR2 YNNKEL (reference sequence). DNA of the CDR3: TGTGCCAGCAGCCAAATCGTGGCCCAAGAGACCCAGTACTTC. Protein product: CASSQIVAQETQYF.

In its sample, this clonotype was seen many times. J is TRBJ1-2 and V is TRBV2, with 8 bases that match TRBD1. V dropped 9 bases and J dropped 5; count of bases not matched to a gene: 11. Per germline, CDR1 SNHLY and CDR2 FYNNEI. The CDR3 contains 14 residues. The CDR3 DNA reads as TGTGCCAGTCCTACCAGGGGGCTCACGTATGGCTACACCTTC. Translating it yields CASPTRGLTYGYTF. Looking up the rest from reference TRBV2 and TRBJ1-2 gives the full variable domain: EPEVTQTPSHQVTQMGQEVILRCVPISNHLYFYWYRQILGQKVEFLVSFYNNEISEKSEIFDDQFSVERPDGSNFTLKIRSTKLEDSAMYFCASPTRGLTYGYTFGSGTRLTVV.

This clonotype showed up just a few times. This chain uses TRBV20-1 with TRBJ2-7; 8 bases align to TRBD2. Trimming cost V 3 bases and J 4 bases; bases outside gene matches: 23. Germline CDR1 and CDR2: DFQATT and SNEGSKA (reference sequence). The CDR3 is 19 residues long. CDR3 loop: CSASSVYGVSAGGLYEQYF. The CDR3, as DNA: TGCAGTGCTAGTTCAGTCTACGGGGTTTCGGCGGGGGGTCTATACGAGCAGTACTTC.

This clonotype was detected ten times or more. The V and J genes are TRBV20-1 and TRBJ2-1; TRBD2 matches at 10 bases. The CDR3 sequence is 17 residues long. Germline V CDR1 and CDR2: DFQATT, SNEGSKA (reference sequence). J lost 6 bases, V lost 6 bases, and 17 bases had no gene match. The CDR3, as DNA: TGCAGTGCCATAACTAGCGGGACGTCGTTTCGCGGCAATGAGCAGTTCTTC. Its protein product is CSAITSGTSFRGNEQFF.

This clonotype showed up many times. The chain links TRBV20-1 to TRBJ2-7, with 12 bases that match TRBD1. CDR3 size: 14 residues. CDR1 and CDR2 (germline): DFQATT, SNEGSKA (reference sequence). V lost 5 bases, J lost 5 bases, and 7 bases stayed unmatched. This chain's CDR3 is CSAPRDRGQDEQYF. CDR3 DNA: TGCAGTGCTCCAAGGGACAGGGGGCAGGACGAGCAGTACTTC.

The rearrangement links TRBV28 to TRBJ2-7; D remains ambiguous. Germline CDR1 MDHEN, CDR2 SYDVKM. V was trimmed by 2 bases and J by 2 bases, leaving 13 bases between them. CDR3 length: 15 amino acids. The CDR3 DNA reads as TGTGCCAGCAGTTTAGGATTGGTAGGGCCCTACGAGCAGTACTTC. Translating gives CASSLGLVGPYEQYF.

This clonotype was counted only a few times. One end of the junction fails to match germline, which may point to a read error. The chain uses TRBV6-1 and TRBJ1-1, with D tentatively TRBD1 (5 bases). This CDR3 contains 13 residues. CDR1 MNHNS and CDR2 SASEGT come from the germline V gene. The CDR3 DNA follows: TGTACCAGCAGCACGGGGGGGTTATTTGAAGCTTTCTTT. It encodes CTSSTGGLFEAFF.

This clonotype was picked up a small number of times. V is TRBV19 and J is TRBJ1-1; D is unresolved. CDR3 size: 14 residues. CDR1 and CDR2 (germline): LNHDA, SQIVND (reference sequence). Trimming pared 3 bases from V and 1 base from J, leaving 9 bases between. The CDR3 reads CASSIIQTNTEAFF. CDR3 coding DNA: TGTGCCAGTAGTATCATACAGACGAACACTGAAGCTTTCTTT.

This clonotype was counted at least ten times. The CDR3 DNA follows: TGTGCCAGCAGTTCGACAGGGAGGCAGTACTTC. It yields the protein CASSSTGRQYF. This chain joins TRBV12-3 or TRBV12-4 and TRBJ2-7; 7 nucleotides line up with TRBD1. V dropped 4 bases and J dropped 9; count of bases not matched to a gene: 3. The CDR3 is made up of 11 amino acids.

This clonotype has a handful of counts. CDR3 in DNA: TGTGCCAGCAGCTCTAACCTAGCGGGGTTTAATGAGCAGTTCTTC. It is translated as CASSSNLAGFNEQFF. The chain couples TRBV7-2 to TRBJ2-1, with 9 bases aligning to TRBD2. There are 15 residues in the CDR3. After removal of 4 bases from V and 7 bases from J, the junction contained 8 bases not matched to a gene. CDR1 is SGHTA and CDR2 is FQGNSA in the germline V gene.

The chain employs TRBV18 and TRBJ2-1; TRBD2 matches at 15 bases. CDR1 is KGHSH and CDR2 is LQKENI in the germline V gene. This CDR3 is built from 17 residues. J gave up 5 bases and V 3 bases, and 5 bases lay outside the gene matches. This chain's CDR3 is CASSPRTSGGGNNEQFF. The CDR3 coding sequence is TGTGCCAGCTCACCTCGGACTAGCGGGGGGGGTAACAATGAGCAGTTCTTC.

The V gene is TRBV12-3 or TRBV12-4, the J gene TRBJ1-5, with D maybe TRBD1 (5 bases). This CDR3 has 16 residues. Trimming took 5 bases from V and 3 from J, leaving 17 bases between them. CDR3 residues: CASSGASWQPNQPQHF. The CDR3 nucleotides read TGTGCCAGCAGTGGGGCGAGCTGGCAACCCAATCAGCCCCAGCATTTT.

This clonotype has a count of ten or more. V and J are TRBV2 and TRBJ2-7, with D perhaps matching TRBD1 (6 bases). V was trimmed by 5 bases and J by 2 bases, leaving 10 bases between them. Germline-derived CDR1 and CDR2 are SNHLY and FYNNEI. The CDR3 runs 13 residues. CDR3 coding DNA: TGTGCCAGCAGTCGGGACACAGCCTACGAGCAGTACTTC. This codes for CASSRDTAYEQYF. The entire variable domain, with the rest obtained from reference TRBV2 and TRBJ2-7, is as follows: EPEVTQTPSHQVTQMGQEVILRCVPISNHLYFYWYRQILGQKVEFLVSFYNNEISEKSEIFDDQFSVERPDGSNFTLKIRSTKLEDSAMYFCASSRDTAYEQYFGPGTRLTVT.

The V and J genes are TRBV7-6 and TRBJ1-1; a possible D gene is TRBD1 (5 bases). The CDR3 extends over 19 amino acids. Germline CDR1 SGHVS, CDR2 FNYEAQ. V lost 1 base, J lost 1 base, and 22 bases lay in between. The CDR3 DNA sequence: TGTGCCAGCAGCTTAGTAGTCAGGGACCTCCGTAATAAGAACACTGAAGCTTTCTTT. This translates into CASSLVVRDLRNKNTEAFF.